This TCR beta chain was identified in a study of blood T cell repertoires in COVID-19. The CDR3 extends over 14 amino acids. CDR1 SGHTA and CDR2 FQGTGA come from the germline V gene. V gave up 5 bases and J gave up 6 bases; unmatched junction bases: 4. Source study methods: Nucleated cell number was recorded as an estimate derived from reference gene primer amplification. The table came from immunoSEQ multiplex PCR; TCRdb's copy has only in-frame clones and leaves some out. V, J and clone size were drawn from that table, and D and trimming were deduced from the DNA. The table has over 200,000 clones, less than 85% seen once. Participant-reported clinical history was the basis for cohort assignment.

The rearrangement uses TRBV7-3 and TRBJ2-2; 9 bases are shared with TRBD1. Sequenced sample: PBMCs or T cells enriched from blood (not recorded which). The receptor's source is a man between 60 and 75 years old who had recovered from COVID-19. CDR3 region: CASSPQGAPGELFF. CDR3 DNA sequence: TGTGCCAGCAGCCCACAGGGGGCGCCCGGGGAGCTGTTTTTT. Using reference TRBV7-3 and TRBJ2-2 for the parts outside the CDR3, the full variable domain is GAGVSQTPSNKVTEKGKYVELRCDPISGHTALYWYRQSLGQGPEFLIYFQGTGAADDSGLPNDRFFAVRPEGSVSTLKIQRTERGDSAVYLCASSPQGAPGELFFGEGSRLTVL.